Following are 4 T cell receptor beta chains from one sample sequenced in a study of CD8 T cells in ankylosing spondylitis. TCRdb ran MiXCR on the 5' RACE reads and lists one entry per CDR3 protein. The table has approximately 43,000 distinct CDR3 sequences, 3% to 4% seen once. Specimen: blood, either unsorted or a sorted T cell fraction (not recorded which). The receptor source for this set is a female donor with ankylosing spondylitis or in good health (not recorded which).

This clonotype has a handful of counts. The genes are TRBV9 and TRBJ2-5, with 9 bases that match TRBD2. Per germline, CDR1 SGDLS and CDR2 YYNGEE. V lost 5 bases, J lost 4 bases, and 12 bases stayed unmatched. This CDR3 is 16 amino acids long. CDR3 residues: CASSLTAGGRGETQYF. The CDR3, as DNA: TGTGCCAGCAGTTTAACAGCGGGGGGCAGGGGAGAGACCCAGTACTTC.

In this sample, this clonotype turned up many times. The gene calls are TRBV9 and TRBJ2-1; D call uncertain. V was pared by 0 bases and J by 5 bases, with 12 bases between. This CDR3 is 15 amino acids long. Germline V gives CDR1 SGDLS, CDR2 YYNGEE. In DNA form, the CDR3 reads TGTGCCAGCAGCGTAGGAGACCGAGACCACAATGAGCAGTTCTTC. Translation: CASSVGDRDHNEQFF.

This clonotype appeared many times. V and J are TRBV9 and TRBJ2-7, with D maybe TRBD2 (6 bases). Trimming left V 4 bases short and J 4 bases short, with 15 bases between. Germline lookup yields CDR1 SGDLS and CDR2 YYNGEE. This CDR3 has 14 residues. The CDR3 is CASSPRLVIYEQYF. The CDR3 DNA sequence: TGTGCCAGCAGCCCCAGACTAGTTATATACGAGCAGTACTTC.

This clonotype was recorded many times. This chain links TRBV9 with TRBJ2-2; TRBD2 matches 8 bases. Trimming at V came to 0 bases and at J to 1 base, leaving 2 bases not matched to a gene. Germline CDR1 SGDLS, CDR2 YYNGEE. CDR3 length: 16 amino acids. Here the CDR3 DNA reads TGTGCCAGCAGCGTAGCTGCGGGGGGGAACACCGGGGAGCTGTTTTTT. Translating it yields CASSVAAGGNTGELFF. The variable domain in full, with the rest retrieved from reference TRBV9 and TRBJ2-2, is DSGVTQTPKHLITATGQRVTLRCSPRSGDLSVYWYQQSLDQGLQFLIQYYNGEERAKGNILERFSAQQFPDLHSELNLSSLELGDSALYFCASSVAAGGNTGELFFGEGSRLTVL.